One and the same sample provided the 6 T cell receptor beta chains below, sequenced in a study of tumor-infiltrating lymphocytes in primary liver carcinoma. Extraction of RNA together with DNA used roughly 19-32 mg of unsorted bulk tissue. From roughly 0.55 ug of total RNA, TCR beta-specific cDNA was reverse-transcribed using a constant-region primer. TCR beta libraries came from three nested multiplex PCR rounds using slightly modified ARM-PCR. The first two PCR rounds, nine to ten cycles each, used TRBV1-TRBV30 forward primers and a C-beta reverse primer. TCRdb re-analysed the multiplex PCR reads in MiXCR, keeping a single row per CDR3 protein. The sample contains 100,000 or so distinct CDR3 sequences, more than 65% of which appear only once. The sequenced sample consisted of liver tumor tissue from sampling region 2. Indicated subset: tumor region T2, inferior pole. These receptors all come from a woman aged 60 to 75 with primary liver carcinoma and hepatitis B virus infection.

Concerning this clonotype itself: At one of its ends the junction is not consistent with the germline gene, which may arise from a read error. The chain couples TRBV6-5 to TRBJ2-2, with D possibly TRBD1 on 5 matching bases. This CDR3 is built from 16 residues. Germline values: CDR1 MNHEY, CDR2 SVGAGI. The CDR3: CANSYSWAGWTGELFF. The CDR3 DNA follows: TGTGCCAACAGTTACTCCTGGGCAGGGTGGACCGGGGAGCTGTTTTTT.

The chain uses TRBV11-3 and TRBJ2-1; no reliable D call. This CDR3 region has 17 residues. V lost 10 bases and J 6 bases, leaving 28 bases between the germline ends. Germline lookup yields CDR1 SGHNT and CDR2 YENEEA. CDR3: CANSSRAARTMGNEQFF. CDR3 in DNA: TGTGCCAACAGTTCCCGGGCGGCGCGGACCATGGGCAATGAGCAGTTCTTC.

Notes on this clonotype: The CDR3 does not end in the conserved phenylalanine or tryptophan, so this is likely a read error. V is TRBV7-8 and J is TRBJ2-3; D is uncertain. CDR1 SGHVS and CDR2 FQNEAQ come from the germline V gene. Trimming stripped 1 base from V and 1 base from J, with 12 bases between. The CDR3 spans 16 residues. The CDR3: CASSLVYLLGTDTQYY. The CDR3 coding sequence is TGTGCCAGCAGCTTAGTATACCTATTGGGCACAGATACGCAGTATTAT.

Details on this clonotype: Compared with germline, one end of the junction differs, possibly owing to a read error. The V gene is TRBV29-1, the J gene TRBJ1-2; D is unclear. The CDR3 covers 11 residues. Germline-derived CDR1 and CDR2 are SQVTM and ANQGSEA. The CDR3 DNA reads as TGCAACGTTGAAGATCTCGATGGCTACATCTTC. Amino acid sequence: CNVEDLDGYIF.

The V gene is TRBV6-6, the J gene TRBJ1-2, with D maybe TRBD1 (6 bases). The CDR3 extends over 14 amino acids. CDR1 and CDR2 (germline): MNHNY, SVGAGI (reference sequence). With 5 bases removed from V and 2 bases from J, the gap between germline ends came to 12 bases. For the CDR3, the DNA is TGTGCCAGCAGTCAGGGACACTTGAACTATGGCTACACCTTC. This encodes CASSQGHLNYGYTF.

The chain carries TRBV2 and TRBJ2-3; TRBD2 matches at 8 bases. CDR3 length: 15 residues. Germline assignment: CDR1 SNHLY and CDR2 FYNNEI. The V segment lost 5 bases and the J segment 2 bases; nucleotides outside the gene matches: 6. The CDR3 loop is CASSPSGGDTDTQYF. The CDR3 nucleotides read TGTGCCAGCAGTCCCAGCGGGGGAGACACAGATACGCAGTATTTT.